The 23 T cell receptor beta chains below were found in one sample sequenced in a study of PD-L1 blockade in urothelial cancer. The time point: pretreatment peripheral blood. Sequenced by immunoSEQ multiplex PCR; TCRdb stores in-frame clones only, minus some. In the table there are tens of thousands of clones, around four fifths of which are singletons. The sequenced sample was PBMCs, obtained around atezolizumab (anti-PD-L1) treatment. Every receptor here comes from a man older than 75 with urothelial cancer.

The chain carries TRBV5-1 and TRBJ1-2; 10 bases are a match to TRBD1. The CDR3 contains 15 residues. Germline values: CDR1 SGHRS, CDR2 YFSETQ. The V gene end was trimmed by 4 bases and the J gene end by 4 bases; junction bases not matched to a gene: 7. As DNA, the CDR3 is TGCGCCAGCAGCGCAGACAGGGGGCCGGCCTATGGCTACACCTTC. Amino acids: CASSADRGPAYGYTF.

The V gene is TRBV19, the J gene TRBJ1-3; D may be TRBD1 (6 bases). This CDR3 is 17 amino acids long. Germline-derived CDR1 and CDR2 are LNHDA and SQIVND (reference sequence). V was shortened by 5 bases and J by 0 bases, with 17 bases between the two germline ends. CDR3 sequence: CASSPWGTSSSGNTIYF. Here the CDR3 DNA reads TGTGCCAGTAGTCCCTGGGGGACATCGAGCTCTGGAAACACCATATATTTT.

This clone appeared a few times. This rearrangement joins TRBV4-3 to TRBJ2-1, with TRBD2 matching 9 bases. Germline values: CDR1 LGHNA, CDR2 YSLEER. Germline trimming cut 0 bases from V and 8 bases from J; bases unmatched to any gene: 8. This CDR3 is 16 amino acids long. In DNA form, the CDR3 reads TGCGCCAGCAGCCAAGACGGTCTAGCGGGACGCTATGAGCAGTTCTTC. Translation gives CASSQDGLAGRYEQFF.

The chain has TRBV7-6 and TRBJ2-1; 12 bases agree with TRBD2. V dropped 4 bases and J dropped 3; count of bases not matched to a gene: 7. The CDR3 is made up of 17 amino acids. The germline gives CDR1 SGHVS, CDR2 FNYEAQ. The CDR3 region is CASSSALAGGYYNEQFF. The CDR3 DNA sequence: TGTGCCAGCAGCTCAGCACTAGCGGGAGGCTACTACAATGAGCAGTTCTTC.

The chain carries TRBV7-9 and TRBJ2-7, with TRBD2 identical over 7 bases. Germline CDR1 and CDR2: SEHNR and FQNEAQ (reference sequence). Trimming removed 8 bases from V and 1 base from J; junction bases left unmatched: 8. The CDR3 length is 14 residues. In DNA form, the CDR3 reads TGTGCCAGCGGGCCGGGAGCGGGGTCCTACGAGCAGTACTTC. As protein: CASGPGAGSYEQYF.

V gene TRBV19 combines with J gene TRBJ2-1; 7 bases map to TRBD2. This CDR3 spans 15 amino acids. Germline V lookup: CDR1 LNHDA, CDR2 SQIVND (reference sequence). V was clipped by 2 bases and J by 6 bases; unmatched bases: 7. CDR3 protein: CASSIREGSGNEQFF. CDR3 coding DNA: TGTGCCAGTAGTATAAGGGAGGGTTCGGGCAATGAGCAGTTCTTC.

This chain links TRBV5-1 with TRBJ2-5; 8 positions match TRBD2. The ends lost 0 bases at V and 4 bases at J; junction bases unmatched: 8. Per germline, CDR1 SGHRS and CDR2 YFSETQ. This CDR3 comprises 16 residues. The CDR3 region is CASSLELAGGRETQYF. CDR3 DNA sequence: TGCGCCAGCAGCTTGGAGTTGGCGGGAGGTCGAGAGACCCAGTACTTC.

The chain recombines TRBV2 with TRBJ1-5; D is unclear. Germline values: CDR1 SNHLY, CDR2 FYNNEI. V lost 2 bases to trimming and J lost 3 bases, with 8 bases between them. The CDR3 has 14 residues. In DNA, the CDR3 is TGTGCCAGCAGTGAAAGTTCGGTCAATCAGCCCCAGCATTTT. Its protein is CASSESSVNQPQHF.

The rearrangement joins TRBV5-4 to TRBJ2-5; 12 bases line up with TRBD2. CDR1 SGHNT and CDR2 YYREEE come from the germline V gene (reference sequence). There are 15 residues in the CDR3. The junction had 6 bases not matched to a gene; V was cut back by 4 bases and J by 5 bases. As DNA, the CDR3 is TGTGCCAGCAGCACAACTAGCGGGAGGTCCGAGACCCAGTACTTC. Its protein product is CASSTTSGRSETQYF.

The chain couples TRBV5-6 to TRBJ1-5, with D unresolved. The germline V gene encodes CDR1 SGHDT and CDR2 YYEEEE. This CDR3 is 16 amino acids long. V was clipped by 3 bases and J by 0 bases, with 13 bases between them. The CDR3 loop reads CASSWGGGVSNQPQHF. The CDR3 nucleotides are TGTGCCAGCAGCTGGGGAGGTGGGGTTAGCAATCAGCCCCAGCATTTT.

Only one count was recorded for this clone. CDR3 coding DNA: TGCGCCAGCAGCATGAGGACTGCTTCTGGAAACACCATATATTTT. Translation: CASSMRTASGNTIYF. The chain recombines TRBV4-1 with TRBJ1-3; D is unresolved. Germline CDR1 reads MGHRA; CDR2 reads YSYEKL. V was trimmed by 5 bases and J by 1 base, leaving 12 bases between them. This CDR3 has 15 amino acids.

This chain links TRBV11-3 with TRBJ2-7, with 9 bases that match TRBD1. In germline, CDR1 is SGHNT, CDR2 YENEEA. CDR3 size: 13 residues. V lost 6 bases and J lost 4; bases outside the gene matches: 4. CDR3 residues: CASSLQGAYEQYF. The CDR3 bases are TGTGCCAGCAGTTTACAGGGGGCGTACGAGCAGTACTTC.

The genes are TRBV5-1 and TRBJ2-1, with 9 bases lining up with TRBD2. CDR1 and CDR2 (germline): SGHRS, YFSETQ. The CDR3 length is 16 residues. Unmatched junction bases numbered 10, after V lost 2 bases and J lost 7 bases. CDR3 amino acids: CASSLGPSGELNEQFF. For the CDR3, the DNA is TGCGCCAGCAGCTTAGGGCCTAGCGGGGAACTAAATGAGCAGTTCTTC.

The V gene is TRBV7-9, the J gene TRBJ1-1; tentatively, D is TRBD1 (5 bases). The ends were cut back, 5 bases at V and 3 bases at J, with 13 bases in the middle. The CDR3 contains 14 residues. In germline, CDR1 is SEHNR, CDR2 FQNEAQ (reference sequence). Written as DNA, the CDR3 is TGTGCCAGCAGCAAATTAGGGGTGGACACTGAAGCTTTCTTT. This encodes CASSKLGVDTEAFF.

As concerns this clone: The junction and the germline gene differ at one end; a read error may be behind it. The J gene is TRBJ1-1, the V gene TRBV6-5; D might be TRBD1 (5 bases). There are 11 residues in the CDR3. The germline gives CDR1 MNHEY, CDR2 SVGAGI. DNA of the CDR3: TGTGCCTGCAGTAGGGGTACTGAAGCTTTCTTT. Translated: CACSRGTEAFF.

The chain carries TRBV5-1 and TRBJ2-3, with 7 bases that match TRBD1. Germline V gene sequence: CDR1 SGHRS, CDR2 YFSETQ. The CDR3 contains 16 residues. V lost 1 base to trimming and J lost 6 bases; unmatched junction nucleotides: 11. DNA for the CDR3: TGCGCCAGCAGCTTGACCGGGACAGTAGTAGGGGATACGCAGTATTTT. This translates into CASSLTGTVVGDTQYF.

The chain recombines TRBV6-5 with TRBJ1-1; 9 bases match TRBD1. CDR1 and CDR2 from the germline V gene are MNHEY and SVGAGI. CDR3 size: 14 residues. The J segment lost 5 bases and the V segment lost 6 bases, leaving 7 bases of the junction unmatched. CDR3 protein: CASRPGQGWTEAFF. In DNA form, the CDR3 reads TGTGCCAGCAGACCCGGACAGGGGTGGACTGAAGCTTTCTTT.

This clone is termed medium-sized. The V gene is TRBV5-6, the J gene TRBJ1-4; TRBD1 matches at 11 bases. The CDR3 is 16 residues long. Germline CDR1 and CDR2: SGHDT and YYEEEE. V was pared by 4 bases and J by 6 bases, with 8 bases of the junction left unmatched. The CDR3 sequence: CASSRGTGGKDEKLFF. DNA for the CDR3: TGTGCCAGCAGCCGGGGGACAGGGGGAAAAGATGAAAAACTGTTTTTT.

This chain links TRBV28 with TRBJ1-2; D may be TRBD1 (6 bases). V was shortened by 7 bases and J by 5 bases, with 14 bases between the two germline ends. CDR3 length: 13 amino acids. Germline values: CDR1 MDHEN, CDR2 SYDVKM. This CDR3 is CASIAGGRYGYTF. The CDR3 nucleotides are TGTGCCAGCATAGCGGGGGGGCGGTATGGCTACACCTTC.

The CDR3 spells CASSYGGGSTDTQYF. The CDR3 bases are TGTGCCAGCAGTTACGGGGGCGGAAGCACAGATACGCAGTATTTT. The chain has TRBV6-6 and TRBJ2-3, with D tentatively TRBD1 (6 bases). V lost 2 bases, J lost 0 bases, and 9 bases lay in between. The germline CDR1 and CDR2 sequences are MNHNY and SVGAGI (reference sequence). The CDR3 is 15 residues long.

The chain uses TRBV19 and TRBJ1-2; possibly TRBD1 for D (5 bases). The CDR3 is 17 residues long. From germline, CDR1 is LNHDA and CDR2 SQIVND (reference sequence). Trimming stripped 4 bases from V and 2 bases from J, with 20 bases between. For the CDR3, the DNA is TGTGCCAGTAGTAGCCTTAACCAGTTTGGGGGGAACTATGGCTACACCTTC. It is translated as CASSSLNQFGGNYGYTF.

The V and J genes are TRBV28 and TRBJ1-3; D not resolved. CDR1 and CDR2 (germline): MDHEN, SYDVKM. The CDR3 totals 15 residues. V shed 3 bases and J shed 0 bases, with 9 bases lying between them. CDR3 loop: CASSFLQDSGNTIYF. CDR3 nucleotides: TGTGCCAGCAGTTTCTTGCAGGACTCTGGAAACACCATATATTTT.

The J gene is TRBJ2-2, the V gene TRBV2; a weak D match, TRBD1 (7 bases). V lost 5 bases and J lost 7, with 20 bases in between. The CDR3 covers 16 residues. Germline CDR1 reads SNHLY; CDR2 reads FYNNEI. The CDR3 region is CASSRGGGVSIGELFF. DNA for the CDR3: TGTGCCAGCAGTCGTGGAGGGGGCGTTTCCATCGGGGAGCTGTTTTTT.